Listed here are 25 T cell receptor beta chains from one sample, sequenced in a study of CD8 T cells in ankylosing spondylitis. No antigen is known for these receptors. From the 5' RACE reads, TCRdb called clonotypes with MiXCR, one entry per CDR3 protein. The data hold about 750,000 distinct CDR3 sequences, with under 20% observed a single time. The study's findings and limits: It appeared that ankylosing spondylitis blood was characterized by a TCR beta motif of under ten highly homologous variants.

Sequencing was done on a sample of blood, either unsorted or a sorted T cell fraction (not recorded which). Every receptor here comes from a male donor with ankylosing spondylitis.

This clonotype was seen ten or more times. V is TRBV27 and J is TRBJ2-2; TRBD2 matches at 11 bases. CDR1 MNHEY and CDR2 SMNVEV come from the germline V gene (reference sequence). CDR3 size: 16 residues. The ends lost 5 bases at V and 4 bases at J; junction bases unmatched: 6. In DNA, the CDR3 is TGTGCCAGCAGTAGATTAGCGGGAGGGAGCACCGGGGAGCTGTTTTTT. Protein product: CASSRLAGGSTGELFF.

The CDR3 sequence: CASSLIGGYYEQYF. The DNA of the CDR3 is TGCGCCAGCAGCTTAATCGGTGGGTATTACGAGCAGTACTTC. The J gene is TRBJ2-7, the V gene TRBV5-1; D unresolved. V was cut by 2 bases and J by 4 bases, with 13 bases left in between. This CDR3 comprises 14 residues. Germline CDR1 and CDR2: SGHRS and YFSETQ. Based on the CDR3 plus reference TRBV5-1 and TRBJ2-7, the full variable domain is KAGVTQTPRYLIKTRGQQVTLSCSPISGHRSVSWYQQTPGQGLQFLFEYFSETQRNKGNFPGRFSGRQFSNSRSEMNVSTLELGDSALYLCASSLIGGYYEQYFGPGTRLTVT.

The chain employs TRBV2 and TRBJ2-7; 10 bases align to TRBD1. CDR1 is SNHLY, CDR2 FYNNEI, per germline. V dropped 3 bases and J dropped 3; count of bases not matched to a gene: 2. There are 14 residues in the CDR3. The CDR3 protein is CASSEGQGLYEQYF. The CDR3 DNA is TGTGCCAGCAGTGAGGGACAGGGGCTCTACGAGCAGTACTTC.

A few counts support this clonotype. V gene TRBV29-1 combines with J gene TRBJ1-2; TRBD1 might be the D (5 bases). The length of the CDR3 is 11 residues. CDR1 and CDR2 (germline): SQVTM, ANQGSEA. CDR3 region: CRVGTPRGYTF. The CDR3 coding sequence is TGCAGAGTAGGGACCCCTCGTGGCTACACCTTC.

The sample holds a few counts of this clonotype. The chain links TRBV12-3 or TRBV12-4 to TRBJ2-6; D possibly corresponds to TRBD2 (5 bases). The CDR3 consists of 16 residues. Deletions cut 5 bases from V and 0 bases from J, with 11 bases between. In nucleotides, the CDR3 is TGTGCCAGCAGTAGTGACGGACTCTCTGGGGCCAACGTCCTGACTTTC. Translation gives CASSSDGLSGANVLTF.

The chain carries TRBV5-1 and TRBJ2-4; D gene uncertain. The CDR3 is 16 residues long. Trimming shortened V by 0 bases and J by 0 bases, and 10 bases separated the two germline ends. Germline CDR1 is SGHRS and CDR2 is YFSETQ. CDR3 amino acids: CASSLGGSLAKNIQYF. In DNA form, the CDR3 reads TGCGCCAGCAGCTTGGGCGGATCCCTAGCCAAAAACATTCAGTACTTC.

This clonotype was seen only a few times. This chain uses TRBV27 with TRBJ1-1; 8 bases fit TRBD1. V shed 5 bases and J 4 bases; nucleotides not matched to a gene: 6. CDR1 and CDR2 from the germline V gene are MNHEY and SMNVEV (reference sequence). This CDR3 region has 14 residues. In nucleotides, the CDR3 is TGTGCCAGCAGTGAACAGGGGACAGGCACTGAAGCTTTCTTT. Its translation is CASSEQGTGTEAFF.

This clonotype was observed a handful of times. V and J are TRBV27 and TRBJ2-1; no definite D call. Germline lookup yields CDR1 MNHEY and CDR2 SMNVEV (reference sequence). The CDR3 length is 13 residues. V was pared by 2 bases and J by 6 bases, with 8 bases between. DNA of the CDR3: TGTGCCAGCAGTTTAGGCAGGTTCAATGAGCAGTTCTTC. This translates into CASSLGRFNEQFF.

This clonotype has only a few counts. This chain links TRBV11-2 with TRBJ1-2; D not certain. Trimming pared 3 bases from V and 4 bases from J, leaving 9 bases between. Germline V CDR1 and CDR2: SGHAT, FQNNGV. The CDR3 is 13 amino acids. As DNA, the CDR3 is TGTGCCAGCAGCTTTTTTCGGGGCTATGGCTACACCTTC. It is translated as CASSFFRGYGYTF.

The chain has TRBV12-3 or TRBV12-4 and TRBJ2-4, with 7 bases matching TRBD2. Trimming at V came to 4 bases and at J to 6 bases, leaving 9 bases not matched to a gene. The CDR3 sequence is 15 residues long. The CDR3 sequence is CASSSPGRAVNIQYF. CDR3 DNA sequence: TGTGCCAGCAGTTCCCCGGGGAGGGCCGTAAACATTCAGTACTTC.

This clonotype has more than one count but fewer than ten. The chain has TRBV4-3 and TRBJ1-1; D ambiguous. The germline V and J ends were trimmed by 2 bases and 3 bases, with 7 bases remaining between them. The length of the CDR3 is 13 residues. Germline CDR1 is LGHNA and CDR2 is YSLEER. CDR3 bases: TGCGCCAGCAGCCAACTCCCCGACACTGAAGCTTTCTTT. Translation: CASSQLPDTEAFF.

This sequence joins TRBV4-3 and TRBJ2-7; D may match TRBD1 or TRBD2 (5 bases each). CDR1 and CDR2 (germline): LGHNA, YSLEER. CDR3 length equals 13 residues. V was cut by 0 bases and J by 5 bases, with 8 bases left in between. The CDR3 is CASSQEGVNEQYF. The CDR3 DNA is TGCGCCAGCAGCCAAGAGGGGGTTAACGAGCAGTACTTC.

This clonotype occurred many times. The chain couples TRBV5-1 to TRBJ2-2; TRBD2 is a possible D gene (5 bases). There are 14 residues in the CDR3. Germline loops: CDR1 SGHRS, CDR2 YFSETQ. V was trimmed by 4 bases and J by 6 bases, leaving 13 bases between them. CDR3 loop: CASSVGKGAGELFF. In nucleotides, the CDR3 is TGCGCCAGCAGCGTTGGCAAGGGAGCCGGGGAGCTGTTTTTT.

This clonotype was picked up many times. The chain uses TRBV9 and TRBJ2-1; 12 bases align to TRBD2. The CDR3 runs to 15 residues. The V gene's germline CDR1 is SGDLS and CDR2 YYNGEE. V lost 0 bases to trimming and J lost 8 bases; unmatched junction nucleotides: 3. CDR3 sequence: CASSVASGGAYEQFF. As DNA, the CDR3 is TGTGCCAGCAGCGTAGCTAGCGGGGGGGCTTATGAGCAGTTCTTC.

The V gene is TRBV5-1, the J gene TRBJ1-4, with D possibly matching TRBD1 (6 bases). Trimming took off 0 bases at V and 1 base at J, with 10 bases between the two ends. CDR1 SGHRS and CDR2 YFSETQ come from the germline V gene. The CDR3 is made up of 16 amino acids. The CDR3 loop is CASSLEGGLTNEKLFF. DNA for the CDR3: TGCGCCAGCAGCTTGGAGGGGGGACTAACTAATGAAAAACTGTTTTTT.

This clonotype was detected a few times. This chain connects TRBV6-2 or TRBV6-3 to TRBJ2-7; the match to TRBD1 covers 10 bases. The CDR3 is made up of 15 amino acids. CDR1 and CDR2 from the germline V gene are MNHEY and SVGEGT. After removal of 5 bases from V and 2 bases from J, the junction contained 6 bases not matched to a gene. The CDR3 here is CASSAPGQGTYEQYF. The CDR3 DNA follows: TGTGCCAGCAGTGCCCCGGGACAGGGGACCTACGAGCAGTACTTC.

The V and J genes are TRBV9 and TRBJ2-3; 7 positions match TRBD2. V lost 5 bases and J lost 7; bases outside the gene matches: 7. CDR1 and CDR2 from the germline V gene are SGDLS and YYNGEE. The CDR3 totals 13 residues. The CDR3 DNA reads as TGTGCCAGCAGTTATGGGCGGGAGAATACGCAGTATTTT. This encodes CASSYGRENTQYF.

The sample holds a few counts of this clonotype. The chain's CDR3 is CASSTGLWNEQYF. CDR3 nucleotides: TGTGCCAGCAGTACAGGTTTGTGGAACGAGCAGTACTTC. The V and J genes are TRBV9 and TRBJ2-7, with D maybe TRBD1 (5 bases). The CDR3 sequence is 13 residues long. In germline, CDR1 is SGDLS, CDR2 YYNGEE. Trimming removed 5 bases from V and 5 bases from J, with 14 bases in between.

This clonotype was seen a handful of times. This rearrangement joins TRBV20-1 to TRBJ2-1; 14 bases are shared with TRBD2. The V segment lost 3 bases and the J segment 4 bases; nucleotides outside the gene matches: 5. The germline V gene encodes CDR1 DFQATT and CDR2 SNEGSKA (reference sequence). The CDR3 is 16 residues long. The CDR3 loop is CSASRTSGGLYNEQFF. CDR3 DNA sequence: TGCAGTGCTAGCCGGACTAGCGGGGGGTTATACAATGAGCAGTTCTTC.

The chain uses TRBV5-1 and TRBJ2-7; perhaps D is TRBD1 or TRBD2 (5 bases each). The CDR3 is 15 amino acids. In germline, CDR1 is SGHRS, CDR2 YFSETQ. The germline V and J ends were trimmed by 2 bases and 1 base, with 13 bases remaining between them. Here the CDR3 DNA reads TGCGCCAGCAGCTTTGGGGGTTTTGCATCCTACGAGCAGTACTTC. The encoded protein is CASSFGGFASYEQYF.

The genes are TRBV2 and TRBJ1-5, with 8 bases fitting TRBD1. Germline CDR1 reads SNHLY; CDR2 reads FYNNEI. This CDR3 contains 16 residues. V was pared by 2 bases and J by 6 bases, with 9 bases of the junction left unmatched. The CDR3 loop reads CASSEFQGASLQPQHF. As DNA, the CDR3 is TGTGCCAGCAGTGAATTTCAGGGGGCTTCCCTTCAGCCCCAGCATTTT. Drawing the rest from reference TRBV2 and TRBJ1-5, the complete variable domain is EPEVTQTPSHQVTQMGQEVILRCVPISNHLYFYWYRQILGQKVEFLVSFYNNEISEKSEIFDDQFSVERPDGSNFTLKIRSTKLEDSAMYFCASSEFQGASLQPQHFGDGTRLSIL.

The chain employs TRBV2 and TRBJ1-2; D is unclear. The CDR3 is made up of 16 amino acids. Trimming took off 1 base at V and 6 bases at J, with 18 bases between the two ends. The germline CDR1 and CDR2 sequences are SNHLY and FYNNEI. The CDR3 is CASSEVVVPPTHGYTF. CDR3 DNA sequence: TGTGCCAGCAGTGAAGTTGTCGTCCCCCCTACCCATGGCTACACCTTC.

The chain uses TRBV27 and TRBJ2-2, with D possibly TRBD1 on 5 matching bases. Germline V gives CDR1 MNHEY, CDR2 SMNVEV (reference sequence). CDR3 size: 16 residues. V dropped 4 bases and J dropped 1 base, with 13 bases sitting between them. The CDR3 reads CASSSRLGQNTGELFF. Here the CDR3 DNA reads TGTGCCAGCAGTTCACGGCTTGGACAGAACACCGGGGAGCTGTTTTTT.

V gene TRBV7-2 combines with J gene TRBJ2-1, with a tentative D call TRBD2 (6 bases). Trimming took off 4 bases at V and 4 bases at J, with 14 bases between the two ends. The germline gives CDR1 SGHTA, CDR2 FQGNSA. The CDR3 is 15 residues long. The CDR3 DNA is TGTGCCAGCAGCTCCCGGGACTCTCCATACAATGAGCAGTTCTTC. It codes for CASSSRDSPYNEQFF. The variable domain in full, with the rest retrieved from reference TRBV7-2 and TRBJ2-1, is GAGVSQSPSNKVTEKGKDVELRCDPISGHTALYWYRQSLGQGLEFLIYFQGNSAPDKSGLPSDRFSAERTGGSVSTLTIQRTQQEDSAVYLCASSSRDSPYNEQFFGPGTRLTVL.

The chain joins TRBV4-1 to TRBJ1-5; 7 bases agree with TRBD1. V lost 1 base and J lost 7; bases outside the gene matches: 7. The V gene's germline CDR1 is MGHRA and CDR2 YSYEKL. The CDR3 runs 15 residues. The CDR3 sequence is CASSQGGRGRQPQHF. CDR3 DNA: TGCGCCAGCAGCCAAGGTGGCAGGGGGAGACAGCCCCAGCATTTT.